A selection of T cell receptor beta chains follows, all from one sample in a study of T-cell reconstitution after alpha-beta-depleted transplantation in children. Via MiXCR, TCRdb re-called the PCR reads, giving one row per CDR3 protein. Of just over 950,000 distinct CDR3 sequences in the sample, under 30% were seen once. This specimen consisted of PBMCs, mostly from graft donor cells, obtained 360 days after TCRalphabeta/CD19-depleted stem cell transplant. Source of these receptors: a boy under two years old who had a stem cell transplant for SCID, so the T cells may come from the graft donor. CDR3s leave out the opening cysteine and the closing phenylalanine or tryptophan. Each record gives: J gene, V gene, CDR3 protein.

TRBJ2-5	TRBV7-8	ASSFDRDQETQY
TRBJ2-1	TRBV4-3	ASSHRSGAYNEQF
TRBJ2-1	TRBV12-3/TRBV12-4	ASSPEGGYNEQF
TRBJ2-5	TRBV29-1	SVEGGVEETQY
TRBJ2-5	TRBV20-1	SALREETQY
TRBJ2-7	TRBV20-1	SARVFPGSSYEQY
TRBJ2-1	TRBV5-6	ASSSGPYPSYNEQF
TRBJ2-3	TRBV12-3/TRBV12-4	ASSSGGAGTDTQY
TRBJ1-5	TRBV6-2/TRBV6-3	ASRGLPGRQPQH
TRBJ2-3	TRBV12-3/TRBV12-4	ASSLTGRGGSTDTQY
TRBJ2-3	TRBV5-5	PSSPDSSTDTQY
TRBJ1-1	TRBV27	ASSRGVVGHTEAF
TRBJ1-4	TRBV27	ASSYRTDRAAGNEKLF
TRBJ2-5	TRBV4-2	ASSQVSGLPQETQY
TRBJ1-6	TRBV12-3/TRBV12-4	ASSYRDSPLH
TRBJ1-1	TRBV29-1	SVTGHDLKNTEAF
TRBJ1-4	TRBV7-9	ASSLVRRVKKDEKLF
TRBJ2-1	TRBV15	ATKQGQLYNEQF